This T cell receptor (beta chain) derives from a study of blood T cell repertoires in COVID-19. Study-level information: The origin of the acute and convalescent COVID-19 samples was the United States, Italy and Spain.

A single count supports this clone. Sequencing used immunoSEQ multiplex PCR; TCRdb keeps in-frame clones, though not all of them. In the table there are fewer than 350,000 clones, approximately 90% of which are singletons. Germline loops: CDR1 ENHRY, CDR2 SYGVKD. The CDR3 is made up of 19 amino acids. V shed 4 bases and J 2 bases; nucleotides not matched to a gene: 15. This clonotype was sampled from a woman in her twenties or thirties with COVID-19, enrolled during active disease. Sequencing was carried out using peripheral blood. V and J are TRBV10-3 and TRBJ2-7; 12 positions match TRBD2. In nucleotides, the CDR3 is TGTGCCATCAGTGGGGGGTTTTCGCGACTAGCGGGAGCGGCCTACGAGCAGTACTTC. It yields the protein CAISGGFSRLAGAAYEQYF.